The 5 T cell receptor beta chains below all came from one sample that was sequenced in a study of blood T cell repertoires in COVID-19. This table comes from immunoSEQ multiplex PCR, and its TCRdb copy is limited to in-frame clones, with some not included. This table has more than 150,000 clones, less than 85% appearing once. The material sequenced was peripheral blood. The source is a human donor in a cohort sampled during active COVID-19.

CDR3 in DNA: TGCGCCAGCAGTGAAGTGACAGGGGTCTACGAGCAGTACTTC. This translates into CASSEVTGVYEQYF. J is TRBJ2-7 and V is TRBV10-2; 8 nucleotides align to TRBD1. The CDR3 runs to 14 residues. V dropped 3 bases and J dropped 3; count of bases not matched to a gene: 4. In germline, CDR1 is WSHSY, CDR2 SAAADI.

This clone has only one observation. This chain uses TRBV25-1 with TRBJ1-2; D not certain. Germline values: CDR1 MGHDK, CDR2 SYGVNS. There are 13 residues in the CDR3. V was clipped by 4 bases and J by 4 bases, with 10 bases between them. The CDR3, as DNA: TGTGCCAGCAGTGTGAGCGGGTCCTATGGCTACACCTTC. It yields the protein CASSVSGSYGYTF.

The chain joins TRBV11-2 to TRBJ2-1; D gene uncertain. Germline values: CDR1 SGHAT, CDR2 FQNNGV. The CDR3 loop spans 12 amino acids. Trimming removed 3 bases at V and 5 bases at J, with 5 bases between. CDR3 nucleotide sequence: TGTGCCAGCAGCTTGGGCAACAATGAGCAGTTCTTC. This translates into CASSLGNNEQFF.

The chain links TRBV7-3 to TRBJ1-1, with D hard to call. The germline V and J ends were trimmed by 6 bases and 9 bases, with 14 bases remaining between them. The CDR3 consists of 12 residues. Germline CDR1 SGHTA, CDR2 FQGTGA. CDR3 in DNA: TGTGCCAGCAGTCTTGATACCGAGAAAGCTTTCTTT. Translation gives CASSLDTEKAFF.

This clone was counted only a few times. V usage is TRBV7-8 and J usage is TRBJ2-2, with 9 nucleotides matching TRBD1. Germline V lookup: CDR1 SGHVS, CDR2 FQNEAQ. The CDR3 spans 14 residues. The junction had 2 bases not matched to a gene; V was cut back by 8 bases and J by 1 base. This CDR3 reads CASPGQGNTGELFF. CDR3 nucleotides: TGTGCCAGCCCGGGACAGGGGAACACCGGGGAGCTGTTTTTT.